This T cell receptor (beta chain) is from a study of cytomegalovirus exposure and HLA in healthy donors. Trimming removed 2 bases from V and 8 bases from J; junction bases left unmatched: 9. Germline V gene sequence: CDR1 MGHRA, CDR2 YSYEKL. The CDR3 runs 16 residues. Primers for the PCR totalled 60 Vbeta and 13 Jbeta. Clones were read by immunoSEQ multiplex PCR, and TCRdb kept only the in-frame ones, dropping some. The sample table includes 65,000 to 85,000 clones. The V gene is TRBV4-1, the J gene TRBJ2-1, with TRBD2 matching 10 bases. Sequenced: PBMCs. This receptor was identified in a woman aged 25-40 years in good health and CMV-seronegative. CDR3 DNA: TGCGCCAGCAGCCAAATAAGCGGGGGGGCCTGGGATGAGCAGTTCTTC. This gives the protein CASSQISGGAWDEQFF.